The rows below give T cell receptor beta chains drawn from one sample of a study of cytomegalovirus exposure and HLA in healthy donors. Generated by immunoSEQ multiplex PCR, the TCRdb table keeps only in-frame clones and is missing some. This sample has about 120,000 clones; approximately 80% occur once, and the top ten carry less than 3.5%. The sequencing input was PBMCs. These receptors were collected from a woman between 40 and 55 years old in good health and CMV-seropositive. The CDR3 runs from the conserved cysteine through the conserved F or W. The D gene is left open where the match is weak. Not every row has a clone size; where given, it reads once, few, many or a size class.

len	abundance	v_gene	j_gene	d_gene	CDR3nt	CDR3aa
18	once	TRBV15	TRBJ2-7	TRBD1	TGTGCCACCAGCCCAACCGGCGGGACAGGGGGCCTTTCTTACGAGCAGTACTTC	CATSPTGGTGGLSYEQYF
14	few	TRBV5-4	TRBJ2-1	TRBD1	TGTGCCAGCAGTTACCGGGACAGAGGCAATGAGCAGTTCTTC	CASSYRDRGNEQFF
18	once	TRBV4-2	TRBJ2-3	TRBD2	TGTGCCAGCAGCCAACGAGCGGGGGGGGCGCAGGGGGCAGATACGCAGTATTTT	CASSQRAGGAQGADTQYF
15	NA	TRBV2	TRBJ2-3	TRBD1	TGTGCCAGCAAAACCGGGACAGGGGTTACAGATACGCAGTATTTT	CASKTGTGVTDTQYF
17	NA	TRBV4-1	TRBJ2-1	TRBD2	TGCGCCAGCAGCCAAACGTCGGGACTAGCGGGGATTAATGAGCAGTTCTTC	CASSQTSGLAGINEQFF
14	NA	TRBV7-2	TRBJ1-2	NA	TGTGCCAGCAGTTCAAACAGGGTAGCCTATGGCTACACCTTC	CASSSNRVAYGYTF
11	NA	TRBV20-1	TRBJ2-3	NA	TGCAGTGCCCAGCGTACAGATACGCAGTATTTT	CSAQRTDTQYF
15	few	TRBV6-5	TRBJ2-7	NA	TGTGCCAGCAACCCTAATAGGGGCACGTCCTACGAGCAGTACTTC	CASNPNRGTSYEQYF
15	NA	TRBV6-1	TRBJ2-1	TRBD1	TGTGCCAGCAGTGGGGGACAGGCCACCTACAATGAGCAGTTCTTC	CASSGGQATYNEQFF
14	few	TRBV19	TRBJ2-3	TRBD2	TGTGCCAGTAGGATGGGACTAGCGGTCGATACGCAGTATTTT	CASRMGLAVDTQYF
15	NA	TRBV6-1	TRBJ1-5	NA	TGTGCCAGCAGGAGGGGAGGGATAAGCAATCAGCCCCAGCATTTT	CASRRGGISNQPQHF
14	NA	TRBV9	TRBJ2-5	NA	TGTGCCAGCAGCGTAGCTCCTAGCGTGGAGACCCAGTACTTC	CASSVAPSVETQYF
13	NA	TRBV30	TRBJ1-6	NA	TGTGCCTGGGGGAGGCGGACAAATTCCCCCCTCCACTTT	CAWGRRTNSPLHF
12	NA	TRBV2	TRBJ1-2	NA	TGTGCCAGCAGCCAAAACCGGGAGGCCTACACCTTC	CASSQNREAYTF
16	once	TRBV7-2	TRBJ2-7	NA	TGTGCCAGCAGCTTAGAGGCGGGGGCATCCTGGCGGGAGCAGTACTTC	CASSLEAGASWREQYF